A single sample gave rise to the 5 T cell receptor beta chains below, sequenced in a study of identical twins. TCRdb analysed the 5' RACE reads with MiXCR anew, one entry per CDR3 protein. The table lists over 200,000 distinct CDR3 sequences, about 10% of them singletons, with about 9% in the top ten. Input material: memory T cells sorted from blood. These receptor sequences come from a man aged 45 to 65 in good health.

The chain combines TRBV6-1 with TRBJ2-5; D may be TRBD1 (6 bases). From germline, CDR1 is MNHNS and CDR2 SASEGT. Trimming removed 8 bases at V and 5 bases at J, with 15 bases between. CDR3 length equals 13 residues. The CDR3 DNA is TGTGCCAGCTACAGGGCCCGCGGGGAGACCCAGTACTTC. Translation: CASYRARGETQYF.

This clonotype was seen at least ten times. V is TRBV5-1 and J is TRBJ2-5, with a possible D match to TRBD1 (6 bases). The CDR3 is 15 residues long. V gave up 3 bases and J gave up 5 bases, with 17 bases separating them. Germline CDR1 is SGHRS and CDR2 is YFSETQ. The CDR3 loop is CASSSTSRGLETQYF. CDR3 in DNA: TGCGCCAGCAGCTCCACATCAAGGGGGTTGGAGACCCAGTACTTC. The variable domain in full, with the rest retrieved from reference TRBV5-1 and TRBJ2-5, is KAGVTQTPRYLIKTRGQQVTLSCSPISGHRSVSWYQQTPGQGLQFLFEYFSETQRNKGNFPGRFSGRQFSNSRSEMNVSTLELGDSALYLCASSSTSRGLETQYFGPGTRLLVL.

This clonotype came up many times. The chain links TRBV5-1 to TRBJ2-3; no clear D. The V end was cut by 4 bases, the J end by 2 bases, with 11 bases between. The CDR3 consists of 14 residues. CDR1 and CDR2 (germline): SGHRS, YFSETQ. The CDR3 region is CASSHRAPTDTQYF. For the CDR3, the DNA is TGCGCCAGCAGCCACCGGGCTCCCACAGATACGCAGTATTTT.

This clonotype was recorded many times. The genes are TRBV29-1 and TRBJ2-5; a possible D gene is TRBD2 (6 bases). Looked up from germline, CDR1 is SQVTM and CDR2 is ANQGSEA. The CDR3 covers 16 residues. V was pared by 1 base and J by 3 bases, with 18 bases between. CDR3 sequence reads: CSVEATRDWDEETQYF. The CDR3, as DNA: TGCAGCGTTGAAGCGACCCGGGACTGGGATGAAGAGACCCAGTACTTC.

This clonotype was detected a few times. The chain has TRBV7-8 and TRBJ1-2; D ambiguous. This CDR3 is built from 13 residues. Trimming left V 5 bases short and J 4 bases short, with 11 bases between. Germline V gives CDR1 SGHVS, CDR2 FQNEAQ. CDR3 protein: CASSPGLVYGYTF. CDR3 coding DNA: TGTGCCAGCAGCCCCGGACTGGTCTATGGCTACACCTTC.